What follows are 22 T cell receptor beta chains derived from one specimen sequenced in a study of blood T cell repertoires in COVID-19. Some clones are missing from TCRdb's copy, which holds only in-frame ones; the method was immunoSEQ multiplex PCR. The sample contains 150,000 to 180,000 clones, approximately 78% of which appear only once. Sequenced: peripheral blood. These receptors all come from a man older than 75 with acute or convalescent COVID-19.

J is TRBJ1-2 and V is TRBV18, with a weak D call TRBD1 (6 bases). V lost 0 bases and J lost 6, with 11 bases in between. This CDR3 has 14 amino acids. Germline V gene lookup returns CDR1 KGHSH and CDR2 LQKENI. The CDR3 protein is CASSPPARQDGYTF. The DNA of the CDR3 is TGTGCCAGCTCACCACCGGCGCGACAGGATGGCTACACCTTC.

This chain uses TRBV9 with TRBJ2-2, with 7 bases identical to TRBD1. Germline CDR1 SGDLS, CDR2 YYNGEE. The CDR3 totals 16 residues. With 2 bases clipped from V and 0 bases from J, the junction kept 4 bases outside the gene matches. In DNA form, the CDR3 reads TGTGCCAGCAGCGTCGTGACAGGGCCGAACACCGGGGAGCTGTTTTTT. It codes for CASSVVTGPNTGELFF.

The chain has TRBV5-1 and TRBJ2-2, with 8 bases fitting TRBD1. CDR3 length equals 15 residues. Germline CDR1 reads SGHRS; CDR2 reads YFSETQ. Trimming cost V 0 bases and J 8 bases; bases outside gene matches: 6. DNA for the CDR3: TGCGCCAGCAGCTTGGCCGGACAGGGAACTGGGGAGCTGTTTTTT. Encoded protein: CASSLAGQGTGELFF.

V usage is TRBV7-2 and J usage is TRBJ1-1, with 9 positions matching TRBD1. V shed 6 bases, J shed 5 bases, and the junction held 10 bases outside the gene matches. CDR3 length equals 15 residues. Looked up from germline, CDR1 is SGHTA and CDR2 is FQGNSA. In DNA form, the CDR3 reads TGTGCCAGCAGACTTTCGGGACAGGGACGGACTGAAGCTTTCTTT. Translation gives CASRLSGQGRTEAFF.

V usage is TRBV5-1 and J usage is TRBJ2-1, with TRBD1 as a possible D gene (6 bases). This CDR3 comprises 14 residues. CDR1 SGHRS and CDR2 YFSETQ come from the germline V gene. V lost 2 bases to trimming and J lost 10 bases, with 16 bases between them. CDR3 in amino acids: CASSFQQGSGEQFF. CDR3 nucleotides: TGCGCCAGCAGCTTCCAACAGGGTTCAGGGGAGCAGTTCTTC.

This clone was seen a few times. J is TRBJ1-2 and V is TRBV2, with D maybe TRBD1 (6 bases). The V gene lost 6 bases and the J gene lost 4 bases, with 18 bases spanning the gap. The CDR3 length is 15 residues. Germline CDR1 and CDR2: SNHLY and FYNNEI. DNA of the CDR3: TGTGCCAGCAGACCCCCAGGGGTGAGGAGCTATGGCTACACCTTC. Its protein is CASRPPGVRSYGYTF.

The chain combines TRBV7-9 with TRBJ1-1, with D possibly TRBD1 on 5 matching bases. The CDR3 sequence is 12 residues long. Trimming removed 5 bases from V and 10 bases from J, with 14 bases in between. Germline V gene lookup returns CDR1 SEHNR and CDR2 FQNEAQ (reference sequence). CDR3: CASSPRGSRAFF. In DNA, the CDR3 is TGTGCCAGCAGCCCTCGGGGGAGTCGAGCTTTCTTT.

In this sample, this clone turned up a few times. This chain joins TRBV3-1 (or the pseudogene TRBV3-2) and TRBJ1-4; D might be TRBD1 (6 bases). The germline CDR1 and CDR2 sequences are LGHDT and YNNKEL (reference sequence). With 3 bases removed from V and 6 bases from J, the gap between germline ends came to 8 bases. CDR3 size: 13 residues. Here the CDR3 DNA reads TGTGCCAGCAGCCAGGGGGCGCATGAAAAACTGTTTTTT. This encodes CASSQGAHEKLFF.

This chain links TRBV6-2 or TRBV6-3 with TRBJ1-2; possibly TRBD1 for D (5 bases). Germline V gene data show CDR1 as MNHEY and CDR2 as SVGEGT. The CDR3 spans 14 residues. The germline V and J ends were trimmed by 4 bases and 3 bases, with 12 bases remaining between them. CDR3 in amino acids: CASSSVMTDYGYTF. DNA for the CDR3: TGTGCCAGCAGTTCTGTCATGACAGACTATGGCTACACCTTC.

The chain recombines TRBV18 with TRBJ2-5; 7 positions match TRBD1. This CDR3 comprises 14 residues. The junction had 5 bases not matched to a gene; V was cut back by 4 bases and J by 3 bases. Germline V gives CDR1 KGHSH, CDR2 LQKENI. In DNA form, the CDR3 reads TGTGCCAGCTCACGGGCCGGGACAGAAGAGACCCAGTACTTC. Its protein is CASSRAGTEETQYF.

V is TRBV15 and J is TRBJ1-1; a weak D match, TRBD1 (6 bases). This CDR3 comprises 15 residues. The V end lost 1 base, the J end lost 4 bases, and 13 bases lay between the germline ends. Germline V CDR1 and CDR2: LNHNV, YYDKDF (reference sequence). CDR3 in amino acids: CATSRARGVGTEAFF. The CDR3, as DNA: TGTGCCACCAGCAGAGCCAGGGGCGTCGGCACTGAAGCTTTCTTT.

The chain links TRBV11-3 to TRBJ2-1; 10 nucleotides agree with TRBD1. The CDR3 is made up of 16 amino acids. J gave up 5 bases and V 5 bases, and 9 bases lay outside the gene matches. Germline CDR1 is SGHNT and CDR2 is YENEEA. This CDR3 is CASSPYSGQGNNEQFF. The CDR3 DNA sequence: TGTGCCAGCAGCCCTTATTCGGGACAGGGGAACAATGAGCAGTTCTTC.

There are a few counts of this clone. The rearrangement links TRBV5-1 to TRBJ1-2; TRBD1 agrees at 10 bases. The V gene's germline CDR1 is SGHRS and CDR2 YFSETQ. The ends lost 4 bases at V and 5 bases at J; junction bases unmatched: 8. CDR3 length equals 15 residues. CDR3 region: CASSGGTGAGYGYTF. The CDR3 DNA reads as TGCGCCAGCAGCGGTGGGACAGGGGCAGGTTATGGCTACACCTTC.

The chain's CDR3 is CASSPPGGASNEQFF. The CDR3 bases are TGTGCCAGCAGCCCGCCGGGGGGGGCGTCTAATGAGCAGTTCTTC. The chain recombines TRBV7-8 with TRBJ2-1; 8 bases are a match to TRBD2. Trimming removed 5 bases from V and 7 bases from J; junction bases left unmatched: 10. The CDR3 is 15 amino acids. Germline V CDR1 and CDR2: SGHVS, FQNEAQ.

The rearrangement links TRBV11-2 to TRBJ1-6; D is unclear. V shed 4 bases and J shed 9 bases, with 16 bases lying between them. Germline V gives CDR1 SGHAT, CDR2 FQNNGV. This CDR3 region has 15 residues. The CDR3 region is CASSSTPRVGSPLHF. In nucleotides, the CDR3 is TGTGCCAGCAGCTCCACCCCCCGGGTCGGTTCACCCCTCCACTTT.

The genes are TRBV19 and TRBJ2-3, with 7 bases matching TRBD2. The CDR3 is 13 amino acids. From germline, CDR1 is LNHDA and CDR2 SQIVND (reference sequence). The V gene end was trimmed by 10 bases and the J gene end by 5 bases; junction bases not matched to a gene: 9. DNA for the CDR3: TGTGCCACAACGGGAGGTCATAAAGATACGCAGTATTTT. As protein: CATTGGHKDTQYF.

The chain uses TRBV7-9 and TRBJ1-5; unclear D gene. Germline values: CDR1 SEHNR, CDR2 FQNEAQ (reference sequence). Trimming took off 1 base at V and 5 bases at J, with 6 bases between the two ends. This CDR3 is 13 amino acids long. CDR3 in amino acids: CASSLGVYQPQHF. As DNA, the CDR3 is TGTGCCAGCAGCTTAGGAGTCTATCAGCCCCAGCATTTT.

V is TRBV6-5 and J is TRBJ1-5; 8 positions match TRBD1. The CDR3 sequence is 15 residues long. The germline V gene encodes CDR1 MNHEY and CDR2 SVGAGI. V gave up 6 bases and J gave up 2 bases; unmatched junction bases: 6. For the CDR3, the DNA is TGTGCCAGCAGCCCCATGACAGGGGGCAATCAGCCCCAGCATTTT. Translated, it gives CASSPMTGGNQPQHF.

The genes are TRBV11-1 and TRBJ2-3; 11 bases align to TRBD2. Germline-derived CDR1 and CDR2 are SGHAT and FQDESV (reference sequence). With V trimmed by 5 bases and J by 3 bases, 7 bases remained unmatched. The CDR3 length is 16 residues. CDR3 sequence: CASSLIAGGLTDTQYF. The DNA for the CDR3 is TGTGCCAGCAGCCTCATAGCGGGGGGGCTAACAGATACGCAGTATTTT.

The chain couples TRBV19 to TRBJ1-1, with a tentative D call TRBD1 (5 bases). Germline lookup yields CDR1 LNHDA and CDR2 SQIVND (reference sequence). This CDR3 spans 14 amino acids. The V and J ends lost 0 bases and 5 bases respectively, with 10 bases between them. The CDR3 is CASSIDLGRTEAFF. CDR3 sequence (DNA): TGTGCCAGTAGTATAGATCTGGGGCGGACTGAAGCTTTCTTT.

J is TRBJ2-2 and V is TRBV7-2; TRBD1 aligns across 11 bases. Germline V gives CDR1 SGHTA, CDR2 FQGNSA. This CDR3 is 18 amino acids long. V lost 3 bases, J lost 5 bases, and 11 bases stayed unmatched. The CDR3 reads CASSFAGTGGRGTGELFF. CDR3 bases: TGTGCCAGCAGCTTCGCCGGGACAGGGGGTCGGGGTACCGGGGAGCTGTTTTTT.

The CDR3 coding sequence is TGCGCCAGCAGCCCCGGACAGGGTCATTATGGCTACACCTTC. This sequence encodes CASSPGQGHYGYTF. This rearrangement joins TRBV5-1 to TRBJ1-2; 8 positions match TRBD1. Trimming removed 4 bases from V and 5 bases from J; junction bases left unmatched: 7. The CDR3 is 14 residues long. Germline CDR1 is SGHRS and CDR2 is YFSETQ.